These T cell receptor beta chains were read from a single sample in a study of T cell responses to AZD1222 COVID-19 vaccine. TCRdb's copy holds only in-frame clones and misses some; the assay was immunoSEQ multiplex PCR. Of over 95,000 clones listed, approximately 87% were seen once; the top ten hold 12%. The sequencing here drew on peripheral blood, taken on day 0 of AZD1222 vaccination. The receptors stem from an adult in good health. CDR3s include the opening cysteine and the closing phenylalanine or tryptophan. The order of the fields is CDR3 DNA, CDR3 protein, D gene, J gene, clone size, V gene. The D gene is left open where the match is weak. Clone size is given for some rows only: seen once, a few or many times, or a class if the clone is expanded.

DNA: TGTGCCAGCAGCCTAGGGAACAGGGGGCAAGATACGCAGTATTTT; CDR3: CASSLGNRGQDTQYF; D: TRBD1; J: TRBJ2-3; size: -; V: TRBV7-2
DNA: TGTGCCAGCAGTTACTCGGTCCAGACAGGGGCGAATGGCTACACCTTC; CDR3: CASSYSVQTGANGYTF; D: TRBD1; J: TRBJ1-2; size: -; V: TRBV6-2/TRBV6-3
DNA: TGTGCCAGTATTCCCTCGACAGATAGCAATCAGCCCCAGCATTTT; CDR3: CASIPSTDSNQPQHF; D: -; J: TRBJ1-5; size: -; V: TRBV19
DNA: TGTGCCAGTAGTCCCCAGAGGACAGTTCGAAACACCGGGGAGCTGTTTTTT; CDR3: CASSPQRTVRNTGELFF; D: -; J: TRBJ2-2; size: -; V: TRBV19
DNA: TGTGCCATCAAAAGCCGGGAGTCCCACGAGCAGTACTTC; CDR3: CAIKSRESHEQYF; D: -; J: TRBJ2-7; size: -; V: TRBV10-3
DNA: TGTGCCAGCAGTTTAGCGGGGTTCGGGGAGCTGTTTTTT; CDR3: CASSLAGFGELFF; D: -; J: TRBJ2-2; size: -; V: TRBV28
DNA: TGTGCCAGCTCTCCTCTGGGACAGGGAGTCCACGAGCAGTACTTC; CDR3: CASSPLGQGVHEQYF; D: TRBD1; J: TRBJ2-7; size: -; V: TRBV18
DNA: TGTGCCTGGAGTTACGGGACAGGGGGGAATGAAAAACTGTTTTTT; CDR3: CAWSYGTGGNEKLFF; D: TRBD1; J: TRBJ1-4; size: -; V: TRBV30
DNA: TGTGCCAGCAGCACTAGCGCAGATACGCAGTATTTT; CDR3: CASSTSADTQYF; D: TRBD2; J: TRBJ2-3; size: once; V: TRBV28
DNA: TGTGCCACCAGCGGCGGAAGTAATGAAAAACTGTTTTTT; CDR3: CATSGGSNEKLFF; D: -; J: TRBJ1-4; size: few; V: TRBV15
DNA: TGTGCCAGCAGCAAAGAAGGGGGAGGGGCCTACAATGAGCAGTTCTTC; CDR3: CASSKEGGGAYNEQFF; D: -; J: TRBJ2-1; size: -; V: TRBV21-1
DNA: TGTGCCATCAGTGTATCTAGCGGGCTACCTTCCTACAATGAGCAGTTCTTC; CDR3: CAISVSSGLPSYNEQFF; D: TRBD2; J: TRBJ2-1; size: -; V: TRBV10-3
DNA: TGTGCCAGTAGTACCAGGGGGGGGAGCACTGAAGCTTTCTTT; CDR3: CASSTRGGSTEAFF; D: TRBD1; J: TRBJ1-1; size: -; V: TRBV19
DNA: TGTGCCAGCAGTTTAAATCGGGCAGGGCGGAGCACTGAAGCTTTCTTT; CDR3: CASSLNRAGRSTEAFF; D: -; J: TRBJ1-1; size: -; V: TRBV28
DNA: TGTGCCAGCAGCCTAGGACCACTCGAAGCTTTCTTT; CDR3: CASSLGPLEAFF; D: -; J: TRBJ1-1; size: -; V: TRBV7-2
DNA: TGTGCCAGCAGCTCCAAAACAGGGGCTGGGGCCAACGTCCTGACTTTC; CDR3: CASSSKTGAGANVLTF; D: TRBD1; J: TRBJ2-6; size: -; V: TRBV7-2
DNA: TGTGCCTCGTCCCGTATCGACTATAATTCACCCCTCCACTTT; CDR3: CASSRIDYNSPLHF; D: -; J: TRBJ1-6; size: -; V: TRBV15
DNA: TGTGCCAGCAGCCTCCAGGGGGCCAACACCGGGGAGCTGTTTTTT; CDR3: CASSLQGANTGELFF; D: TRBD1; J: TRBJ2-2; size: -; V: TRBV9
DNA: TGTGCCAGTAGTATGTCCAGGGGGTTCGAGCAGTACTTC; CDR3: CASSMSRGFEQYF; D: TRBD1; J: TRBJ2-7; size: -; V: TRBV19
DNA: TGTGCCAGCAGCTTAGAAGTTGGTGGGGCCTTAGCGGAGACCCAGTACTTC; CDR3: CASSLEVGGALAETQYF; D: -; J: TRBJ2-5; size: few; V: TRBV7-2
DNA: TGTGCCAGCTCACCTACAGGGGGCCAAACCTACGAGCAGTACTTC; CDR3: CASSPTGGQTYEQYF; D: TRBD1; J: TRBJ2-7; size: -; V: TRBV18
DNA: TGTGCCAGCAGCCAAACCCCCCGGGGGTCACCCCTCCACTTT; CDR3: CASSQTPRGSPLHF; D: -; J: TRBJ1-6; size: -; V: TRBV6-5
DNA: TGTGCCAGCAGCGTAGGGGACAGGGTCTCACCCCTCCACTTT; CDR3: CASSVGDRVSPLHF; D: TRBD1; J: TRBJ1-6; size: -; V: TRBV9
DNA: TGTGCCAGCAGCGTAGGGCGGCCGAACACCGGGGAGCTGTTTTTT; CDR3: CASSVGRPNTGELFF; D: -; J: TRBJ2-2; size: -; V: TRBV9
DNA: TGTGCCAGCCAGGGGACAGGGGTATACATTCAGTACTTC; CDR3: CASQGTGVYIQYF; D: TRBD1; J: TRBJ2-4; size: -; V: TRBV2
DNA: TGTGCCAGTTCCCTGGAAGGGAAGGCGTATTCACCCCTCCACTTT; CDR3: CASSLEGKAYSPLHF; D: -; J: TRBJ1-6; size: -; V: TRBV9
DNA: TGTGCCAGCAGTTTATCTACAGGGGGCTTGAATGGCTACACCTTC; CDR3: CASSLSTGGLNGYTF; D: TRBD1; J: TRBJ1-2; size: many; V: TRBV27
DNA: TGTGCCAGCAGTGAAGCGCTTCCGGGGGGTTTGGGTCAGCCCCAGCATTTT; CDR3: CASSEALPGGLGQPQHF; D: -; J: TRBJ1-5; size: -; V: TRBV2
DNA: TGTGCCAGCAGTGTGGAAGATGGTACAGATACGCAGTATTTT; CDR3: CASSVEDGTDTQYF; D: -; J: TRBJ2-3; size: -; V: TRBV2
DNA: TGTGCCAGCAGCTTCTCGGGACAACCCTACGAGCAGTACTTC; CDR3: CASSFSGQPYEQYF; D: -; J: TRBJ2-7; size: once; V: TRBV11-2
DNA: TGTGCCATCGAAATACGACAGGGAACTAATTCACCCCTCCACTTT; CDR3: CAIEIRQGTNSPLHF; D: TRBD1; J: TRBJ1-6; size: -; V: TRBV5-4
DNA: TGTGCCAGCAGCCTCTCCGGGACAGCCTCACGGGGTGAAGCTTTCTTT; CDR3: CASSLSGTASRGEAFF; D: TRBD1; J: TRBJ1-1; size: few; V: TRBV14
DNA: TGTGCCAGCTCCTTCTCTTCTACACGAGACTACAATGAGCAGTTCTTC; CDR3: CASSFSSTRDYNEQFF; D: -; J: TRBJ2-1; size: once; V: TRBV18